Following are 5 T cell receptor beta chains from one sample sequenced in a study of OX40 agonist ivuxolimab in advanced cancers. The protocol was immunoSEQ multiplex PCR, while the TCRdb copy is restricted to in-frame clones and leaves out a portion. The sample has 100,000 to 130,000 clones, approximately 90% seen once; the top ten hold about 1.2%. This specimen was CD4+ or CD8+ T cells sorted from blood, taken in a trial of the OX40 agonist ivuxolimab. The receptors come from an adult with an advanced solid tumor such as melanoma, head and neck, liver or kidney cancer.

The chain uses TRBV29-1 and TRBJ2-5, with a weak D call TRBD1 (5 bases). The CDR3 extends over 15 amino acids. V was cut by 4 bases and J by 5 bases, with 20 bases left in between. Per the germline V gene, CDR1 is SQVTM and CDR2 is ANQGSEA. CDR3 sequence: CSVVGATARFETQYF. In DNA, the CDR3 is TGCAGCGTTGTAGGGGCCACTGCACGTTTCGAGACCCAGTACTTC.

V gene TRBV19 combines with J gene TRBJ2-3; D may match TRBD1 or TRBD2 (5 bases each). This CDR3 is 16 amino acids long. Trimming stripped 6 bases from V and 4 bases from J, with 20 bases between. Germline CDR1 reads LNHDA; CDR2 reads SQIVND (reference sequence). CDR3 amino acids: CASSEGSRGVSDTQYF. In DNA, the CDR3 is TGTGCCAGTAGCGAGGGGTCGAGGGGAGTCTCAGATACGCAGTATTTT.

This chain links TRBV4-1 with TRBJ2-7, with D possibly TRBD2 on 5 matching bases. This CDR3 is built from 15 residues. Deletions cut 0 bases from V and 2 bases from J, with 11 bases between. CDR1 and CDR2 from the germline V gene are MGHRA and YSYEKL. The CDR3 DNA reads as TGCGCCAGCAGCCAAGATCAGGTGCGGGCCTACGAGCAGTACTTC. This encodes CASSQDQVRAYEQYF.

V gene TRBV6-5 combines with J gene TRBJ1-4; 8 bases are shared with TRBD1. The V and J ends lost 6 bases and 6 bases, in that order; junction bases with no gene match: 3. CDR3 size: 13 residues. Germline loops: CDR1 MNHEY, CDR2 SVGAGI. The CDR3 nucleotides are TGTGCCAGCAGGCCACAGGGGGATGAAAAACTGTTTTTT. It specifies CASRPQGDEKLFF.

The chain carries TRBV18 and TRBJ1-2, with D possibly being TRBD1 (5 bases). This CDR3 comprises 13 residues. Per the germline V gene, CDR1 is KGHSH and CDR2 is LQKENI. With 3 bases removed from V and 8 bases from J, the gap between germline ends came to 13 bases. The CDR3 sequence: CASSPQGVEGYTF. The DNA for the CDR3 is TGTGCCAGCTCACCCCAGGGAGTAGAGGGCTACACCTTC.